A single T cell receptor (beta chain) is shown here with its context. This specimen comes from a study of blood T cell repertoires in COVID-19. Study-level information: Collection of acute and convalescent COVID-19 samples took place in the United States, Italy and Spain.

As handled by the study authors: Estimation of nucleated cell counts was performed using reference gene primer amplification. TCRdb keeps only in-frame clones here, not all; method: immunoSEQ multiplex PCR. V, J and clone size reflect that table, while D and trimming were determined from the DNA. The sample holds 250,000 to 350,000 clones; roughly nine tenths are singletons and the top ten take less than 2.5%. Sequencing used peripheral blood. The source is a man aged 18 to 35 with active or convalescent COVID-19.

The CDR3 loop reads CASSDDGGEAFF. The CDR3 region has the DNA TGTGCCAGCAGCGACGATGGGGGCGAAGCTTTCTTT. The V and J genes are TRBV7-9 and TRBJ1-1, with D perhaps matching TRBD1 (6 bases). Trimming left V 5 bases short and J 8 bases short, with 12 bases between. The germline V gene has CDR1 SEHNR and CDR2 FQNEAQ (reference sequence). The CDR3 extends over 12 amino acids.